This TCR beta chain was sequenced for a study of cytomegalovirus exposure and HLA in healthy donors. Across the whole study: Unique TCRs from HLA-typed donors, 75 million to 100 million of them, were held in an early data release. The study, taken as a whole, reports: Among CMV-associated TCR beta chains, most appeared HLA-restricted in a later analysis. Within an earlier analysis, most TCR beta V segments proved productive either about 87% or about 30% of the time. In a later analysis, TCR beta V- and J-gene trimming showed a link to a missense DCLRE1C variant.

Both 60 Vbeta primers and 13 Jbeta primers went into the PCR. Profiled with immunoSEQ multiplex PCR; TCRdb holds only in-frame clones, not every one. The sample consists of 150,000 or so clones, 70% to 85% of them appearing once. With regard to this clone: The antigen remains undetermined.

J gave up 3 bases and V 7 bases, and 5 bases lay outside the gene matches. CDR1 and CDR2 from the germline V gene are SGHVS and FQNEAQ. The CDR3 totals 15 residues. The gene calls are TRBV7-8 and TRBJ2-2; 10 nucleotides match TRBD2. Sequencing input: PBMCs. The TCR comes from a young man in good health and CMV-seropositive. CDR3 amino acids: CASTSGTSDTGELFF. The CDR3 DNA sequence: TGTGCCAGCACCTCGGGGACTAGCGACACCGGGGAGCTGTTTTTT.